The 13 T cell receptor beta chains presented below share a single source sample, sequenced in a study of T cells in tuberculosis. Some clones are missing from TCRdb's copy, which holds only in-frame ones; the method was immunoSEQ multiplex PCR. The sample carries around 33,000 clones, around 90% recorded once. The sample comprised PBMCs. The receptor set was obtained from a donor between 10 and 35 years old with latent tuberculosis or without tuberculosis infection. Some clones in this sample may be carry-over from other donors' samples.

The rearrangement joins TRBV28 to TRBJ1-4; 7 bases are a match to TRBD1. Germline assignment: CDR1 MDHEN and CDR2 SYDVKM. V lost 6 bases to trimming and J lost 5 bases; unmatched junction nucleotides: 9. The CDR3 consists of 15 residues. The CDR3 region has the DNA TGTGCCAGCAGGTTCAGGGACAGATTAAATGAAAAACTGTTTTTT. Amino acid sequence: CASRFRDRLNEKLFF.

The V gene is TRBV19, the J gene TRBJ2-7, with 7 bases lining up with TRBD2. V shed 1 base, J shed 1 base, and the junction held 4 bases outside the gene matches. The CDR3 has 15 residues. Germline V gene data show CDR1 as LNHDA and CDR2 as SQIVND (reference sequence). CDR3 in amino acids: CASSIGPAGSYEQYF. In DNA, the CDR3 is TGTGCCAGTAGTATAGGTCCAGCGGGGTCCTACGAGCAGTACTTC.

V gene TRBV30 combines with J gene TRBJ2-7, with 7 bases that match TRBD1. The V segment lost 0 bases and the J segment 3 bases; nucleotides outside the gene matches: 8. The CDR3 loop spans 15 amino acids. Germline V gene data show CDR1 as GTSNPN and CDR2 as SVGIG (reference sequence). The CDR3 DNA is TGTGCCTGGAGTGTACAAGGGACAGTTCTCTACGAGCAGTACTTC. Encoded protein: CAWSVQGTVLYEQYF.

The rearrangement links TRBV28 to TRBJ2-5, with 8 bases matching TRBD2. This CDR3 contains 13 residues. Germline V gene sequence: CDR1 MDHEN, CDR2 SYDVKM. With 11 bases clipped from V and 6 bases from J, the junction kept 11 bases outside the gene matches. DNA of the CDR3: TGTGCCCTGGGGGCGGGAGGCCGGCAGACCCAGTACTTC. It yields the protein CALGAGGRQTQYF.

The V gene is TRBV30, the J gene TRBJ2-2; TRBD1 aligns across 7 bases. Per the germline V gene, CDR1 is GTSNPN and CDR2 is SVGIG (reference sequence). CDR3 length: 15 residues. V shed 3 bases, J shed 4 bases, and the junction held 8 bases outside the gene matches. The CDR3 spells CAWRGGDRATGELFF. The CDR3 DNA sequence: TGTGCCTGGAGAGGTGGGGACAGAGCCACCGGGGAGCTGTTTTTT.

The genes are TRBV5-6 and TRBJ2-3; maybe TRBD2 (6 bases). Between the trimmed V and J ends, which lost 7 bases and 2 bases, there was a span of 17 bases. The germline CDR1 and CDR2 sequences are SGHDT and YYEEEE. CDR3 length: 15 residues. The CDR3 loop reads CASGNDGGTTDTQYF. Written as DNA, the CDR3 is TGTGCCAGCGGAAACGACGGCGGGACCACAGATACGCAGTATTTT.

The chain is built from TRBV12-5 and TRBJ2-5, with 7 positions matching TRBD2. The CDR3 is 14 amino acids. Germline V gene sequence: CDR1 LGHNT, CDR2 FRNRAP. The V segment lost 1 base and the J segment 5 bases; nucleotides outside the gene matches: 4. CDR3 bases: TGTGCTAGTGGTTTGGGCGGGGGTGGCGAGACCCAGTACTTC. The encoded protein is CASGLGGGGETQYF.

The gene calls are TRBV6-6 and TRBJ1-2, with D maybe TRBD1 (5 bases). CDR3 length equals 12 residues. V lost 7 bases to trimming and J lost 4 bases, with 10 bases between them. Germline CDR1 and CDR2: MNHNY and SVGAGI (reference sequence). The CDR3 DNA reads TGTGCCAGCATTAGTCAGGGCTATGGCTACACCTTC. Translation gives CASISQGYGYTF.

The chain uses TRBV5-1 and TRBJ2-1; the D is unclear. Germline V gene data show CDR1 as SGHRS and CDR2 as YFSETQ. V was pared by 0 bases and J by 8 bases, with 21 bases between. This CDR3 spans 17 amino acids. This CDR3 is CASSLGTRVLSTDEQFF. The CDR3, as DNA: TGCGCCAGCAGCTTGGGAACCCGGGTCTTATCTACCGATGAGCAGTTCTTC.

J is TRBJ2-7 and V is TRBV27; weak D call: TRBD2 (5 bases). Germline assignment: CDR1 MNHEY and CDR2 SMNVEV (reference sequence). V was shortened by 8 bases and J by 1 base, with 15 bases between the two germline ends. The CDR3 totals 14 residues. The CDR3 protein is CASSPREFSYEQYF. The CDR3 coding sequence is TGTGCCAGCTCCCCAAGGGAGTTTTCCTACGAGCAGTACTTC.

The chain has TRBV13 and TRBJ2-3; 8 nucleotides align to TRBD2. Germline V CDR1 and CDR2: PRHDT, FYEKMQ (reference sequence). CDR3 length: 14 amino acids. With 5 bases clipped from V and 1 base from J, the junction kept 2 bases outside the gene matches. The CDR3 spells CASSPRGGTDTQYF. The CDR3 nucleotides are TGTGCCAGCAGCCCGCGGGGGGGCACAGATACGCAGTATTTT. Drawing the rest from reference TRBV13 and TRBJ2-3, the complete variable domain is AAGVIQSPRHLIKEKRETATLKCYPIPRHDTVYWYQQGPGQDPQFLISFYEKMQSDKGSIPDRFSAQQFSDYHSELNMSSLELGDSALYFCASSPRGGTDTQYFGPGTRLTVL.

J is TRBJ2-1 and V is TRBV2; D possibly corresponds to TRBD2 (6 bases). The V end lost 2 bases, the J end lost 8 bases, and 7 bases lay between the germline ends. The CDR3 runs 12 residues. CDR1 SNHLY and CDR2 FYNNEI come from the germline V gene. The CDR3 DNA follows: TGTGCCAGCAGTGAAAGCGGGCATGAGCAGTTCTTC. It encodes CASSESGHEQFF.

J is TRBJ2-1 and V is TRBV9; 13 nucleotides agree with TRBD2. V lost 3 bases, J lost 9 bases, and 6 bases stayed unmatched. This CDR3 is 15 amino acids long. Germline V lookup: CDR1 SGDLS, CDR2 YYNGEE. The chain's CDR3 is CASSEGTSGVGEQFF. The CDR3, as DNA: TGTGCCAGCAGCGAAGGGACTAGCGGGGTGGGTGAGCAGTTCTTC.